These 8 T cell receptor beta chains share one sample of origin, sequenced in a study of blood T cell repertoires in COVID-19. Sequencing used immunoSEQ multiplex PCR; TCRdb keeps in-frame clones, though not all of them. The sample lists more than 85,000 clones, 76% occurring once. Input material: peripheral blood. The receptor source for this set is a woman over 75 with acute or convalescent COVID-19.

The chain has TRBV19 and TRBJ2-7; the match to TRBD1 covers 8 bases. V lost 6 bases and J lost 2; bases outside the gene matches: 9. Germline loops: CDR1 LNHDA, CDR2 SQIVND (reference sequence). The CDR3 is 15 amino acids. CDR3 nucleotide sequence: TGTGCCAGTAGGCGGCAGGGGGCGGGGCCCTACGAGCAGTACTTC. Its protein product is CASRRQGAGPYEQYF.

This chain joins TRBV6-1 and TRBJ1-6, with 10 bases matching TRBD1. Germline CDR1 reads MNHNS; CDR2 reads SASEGT. This CDR3 region has 14 residues. Unmatched junction bases numbered 4, after V lost 3 bases and J lost 11 bases. The CDR3 DNA is TGTGCCAGCAGTGAGGGACAGGGGAGTCCACCCCTCCACTTT. This encodes CASSEGQGSPPLHF.

The chain is built from TRBV29-1 and TRBJ2-7; 11 positions agree with TRBD2. Losses at the gene ends were 1 base for V and 5 bases for J; bases not matched to a gene: 7. CDR3 length: 15 residues. Looked up from germline, CDR1 is SQVTM and CDR2 is ANQGSEA. In DNA, the CDR3 is TGCAGCGTTGAAGGGGGGCTAGCGGGAGGTGACGAGCAGTACTTC. Protein sequence: CSVEGGLAGGDEQYF.

The chain is built from TRBV19 and TRBJ1-2; 7 bases line up with TRBD1. The CDR3 is 15 residues long. The junction had 11 bases not matched to a gene; V was cut back by 5 bases and J by 5 bases. The germline CDR1 and CDR2 sequences are LNHDA and SQIVND (reference sequence). In DNA form, the CDR3 reads TGTGCCAGTAGTCCTCACGACAGGGATTGGTATGGCTACACCTTC. Translated, it gives CASSPHDRDWYGYTF.

V is TRBV30 and J is TRBJ1-5, with TRBD1 identical over 7 bases. The CDR3 consists of 15 residues. Germline V lookup: CDR1 GTSNPN, CDR2 SVGIG (reference sequence). The trim removed 0 bases at V and 1 base at J, leaving 3 bases unmatched. The CDR3 is CAWSVWDSSNQPQHF. CDR3 sequence (DNA): TGTGCCTGGAGTGTATGGGACAGCAGCAATCAGCCCCAGCATTTT.

J is TRBJ2-1 and V is TRBV28; tentative D call: TRBD2 (5 bases). The CDR3 is 14 residues long. Trimming cost V 5 bases and J 6 bases, with 14 bases left between them. Germline loops: CDR1 MDHEN, CDR2 SYDVKM. DNA for the CDR3: TGTGCCAGCAGTCCCCCGGGCGGGTCCAATGAGCAGTTCTTC. Translation gives CASSPPGGSNEQFF.

V gene TRBV7-3 combines with J gene TRBJ2-3; D remains ambiguous. Germline CDR1 SGHTA, CDR2 FQGTGA. The CDR3 length is 14 residues. The V gene lost 5 bases and the J gene lost 5 bases, with 14 bases spanning the gap. CDR3 protein: CASSPTSGVDTQYF. CDR3 DNA: TGTGCCAGCAGCCCCACGAGTGGAGTAGATACGCAGTATTTT.

A single count supports this clone. This rearrangement joins TRBV5-6 to TRBJ1-2; possible D gene TRBD1, 6 bases. CDR3 length: 14 residues. With 5 bases removed from V and 7 bases from J, the gap between germline ends came to 18 bases. The germline gives CDR1 SGHDT, CDR2 YYEEEE. CDR3 sequence reads: CASRPGGPGSGYTF. Here the CDR3 DNA reads TGTGCCAGCAGACCGGGGGGGCCTGGGAGTGGCTACACCTTC.